The sequence of this TCR beta chain was determined in a study of early T cells in non-severe SARS-CoV-2 infection. Overall study results and limits: VDJdb matching, biased toward anti-spike CD8 responses, missed private and CD4 specificities.

Germline loops: CDR1 SNHLY, CDR2 FYNNEI. CDR3 size: 12 residues. The V end was cut by 3 bases, the J end by 4 bases, with 6 bases between. Unique molecular identifiers (one per individual cDNA molecule) were attached. TCRdb reanalysed the 5' RACE reads using MiXCR and keeps one entry per CDR3 protein. The sample records 70,000 to 90,000 distinct CDR3 sequences, 11% being singletons. This clonotype was counted many times. The target antigen is unknown. The sequenced material came from whole blood. The chain carries TRBV2 and TRBJ1-2; D call uncertain. The clonotype comes from an adult who was a healthcare worker with PCR-confirmed SARS-CoV-2 infection or an uninfected control (not recorded which). The CDR3 sequence is CASSDFSYGYTF. The CDR3 nucleotides are TGTGCCAGCAGTGACTTCTCCTATGGCTACACCTTC.